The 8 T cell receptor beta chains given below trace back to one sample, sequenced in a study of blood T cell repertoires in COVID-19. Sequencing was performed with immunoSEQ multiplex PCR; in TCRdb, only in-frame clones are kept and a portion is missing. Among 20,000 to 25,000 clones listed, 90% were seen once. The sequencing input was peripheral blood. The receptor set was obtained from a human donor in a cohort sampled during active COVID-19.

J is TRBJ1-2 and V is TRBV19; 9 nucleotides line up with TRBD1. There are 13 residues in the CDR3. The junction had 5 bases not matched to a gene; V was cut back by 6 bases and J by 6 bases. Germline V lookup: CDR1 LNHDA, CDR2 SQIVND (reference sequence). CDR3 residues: CASRARDRDGYTF. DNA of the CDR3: TGTGCCAGTAGGGCCCGGGACAGGGATGGCTACACCTTC.

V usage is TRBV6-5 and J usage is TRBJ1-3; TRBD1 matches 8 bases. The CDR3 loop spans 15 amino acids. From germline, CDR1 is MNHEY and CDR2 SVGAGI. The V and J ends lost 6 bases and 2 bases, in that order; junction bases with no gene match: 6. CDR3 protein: CASSRTGITGNTIYF. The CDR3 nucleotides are TGTGCCAGCAGCCGGACAGGGATCACTGGAAACACCATATATTTT.

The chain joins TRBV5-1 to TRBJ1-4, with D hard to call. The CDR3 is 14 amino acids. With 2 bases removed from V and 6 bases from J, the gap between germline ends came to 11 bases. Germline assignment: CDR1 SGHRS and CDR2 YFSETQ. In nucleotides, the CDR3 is TGCGCCAGCAGCTTTAGCGGCATCTATGAAAAACTGTTTTTT. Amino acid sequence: CASSFSGIYEKLFF. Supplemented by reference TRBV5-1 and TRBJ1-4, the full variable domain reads KAGVTQTPRYLIKTRGQQVTLSCSPISGHRSVSWYQQTPGQGLQFLFEYFSETQRNKGNFPGRFSGRQFSNSRSEMNVSTLELGDSALYLCASSFSGIYEKLFFGSGTQLSVL.

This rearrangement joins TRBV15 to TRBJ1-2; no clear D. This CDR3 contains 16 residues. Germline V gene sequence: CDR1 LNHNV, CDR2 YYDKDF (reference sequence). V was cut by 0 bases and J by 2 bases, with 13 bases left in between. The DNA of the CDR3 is TGTGCCACCAGCAGAGACCCCGGGTTGACGAACTATGGCTACACCTTC. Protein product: CATSRDPGLTNYGYTF.

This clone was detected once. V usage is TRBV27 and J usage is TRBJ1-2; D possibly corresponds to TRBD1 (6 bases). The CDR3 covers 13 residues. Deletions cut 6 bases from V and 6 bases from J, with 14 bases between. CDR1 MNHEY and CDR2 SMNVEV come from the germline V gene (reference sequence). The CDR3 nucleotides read TGTGCCAGCAGAACCGGGACAAGCCATGGCTACACCTTC. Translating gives CASRTGTSHGYTF.

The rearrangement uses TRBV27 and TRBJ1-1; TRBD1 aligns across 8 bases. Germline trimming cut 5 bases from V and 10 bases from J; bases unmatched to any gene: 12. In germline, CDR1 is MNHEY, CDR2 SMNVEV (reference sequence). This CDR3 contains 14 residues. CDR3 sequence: CASSPPGQGAVAFF. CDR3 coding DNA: TGTGCCAGCAGTCCCCCCGGACAGGGTGCTGTAGCTTTCTTT.

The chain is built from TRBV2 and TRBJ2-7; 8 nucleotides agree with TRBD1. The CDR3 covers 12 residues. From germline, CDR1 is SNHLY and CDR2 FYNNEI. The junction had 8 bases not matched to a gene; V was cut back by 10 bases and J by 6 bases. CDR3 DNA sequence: TGTGCCACCCACCAGGGGGCGGCCGAGCAGTACTTC. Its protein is CATHQGAAEQYF.

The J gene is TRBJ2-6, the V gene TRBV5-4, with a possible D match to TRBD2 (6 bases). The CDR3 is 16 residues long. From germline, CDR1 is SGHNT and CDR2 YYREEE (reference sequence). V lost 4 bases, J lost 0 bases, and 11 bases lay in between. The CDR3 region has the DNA TGTGCCAGCAGCGGAGGGTGGGGCTCTGGGGCCAACGTCCTGACTTTC. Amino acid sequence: CASSGGWGSGANVLTF.